The present entry profiles one T cell receptor (beta chain) with its context. Its antigen is not yet known. The sample holds no much larger clone one base away, and base qualities are not on file. The donors were around 39 Caucasian individuals from Russia, aged roughly 6 to 100 years, who were systemically healthy. Around 9.8 milliliters of peripheral blood were collected from each donor into EDTA-treated Vacutainer tubes. Ficoll-Paque density-gradient centrifugation was used to isolate PBMCs, with at least 7 million obtained per sample. Total RNA, at least 6 micrograms per sample, was extracted from PBMCs with Trizol reagent. For every donor, an aliquot of PBMCs went through flow cytometry to measure the percentages of naive CD45RAhigh/CD27high T cells. The sample belongs to a study of blood T cells in healthy people across ages (dated by TCRdb to about 2015). For the wider study: In model experiments, roughly one uniquely barcoded TCR beta cDNA molecule per two T cells was captured by template switching. The study measured age-related changes in TCR beta repertoire diversity using deep sequencing normalized with unique cDNA molecular identifiers. To avoid experimental bias, donors of different ages were spread randomly across the sequencing lanes. Two additional independent replicas of 1 million unique cDNA reads from the same blood draw were analyzed for two donors (one aged 18 to 29 and one aged 80 or older). Donors were grouped into four age groups: young (average approximately 15 years), middle-aged (roughly 40), aged (around 56) and long-lived (less than 85). Study-wide findings and limitations: Estimates of total diversity based on one million sequenced T cells were considered lower bounds and underestimates. The long-lived group showed more naive CD4+ T cells, fewer expanded clones and increased TCR diversity than the aged group, suggesting age selection. As age increased, observed TCR beta diversity per million T cells dropped in a roughly linear way, and a significant reduction was already evident by age around 41. Conclusive comparison of naive and antigen-experienced compartments was prevented by the profiling of bulk unsorted PBMCs. The percentage of naive T cells measured by flow cytometry correlated strongly with observed TCR beta diversity. Because the CMV infection status of the donors was unknown, age-related changes in expanded clonotypes may potentially have been confounded.

The germline V gene specifies SGDLS as CDR1 and YYNGEE as CDR2. The CDR3 runs 14 residues from the cysteine to the phenylalanine. Solely the CDR3 DNA is kept, with 42 bases framed from the first base. V loses 0 bases, J loses 3 bases, and the germline ends lie 8 bases apart. The protocol used for the library was 5' RACE. The sequencer was an Illumina HiSeq 2500. The second PCR ran for roughly 7 to 12 cycles and used a J-beta primer mix along with a sample-barcoded 5' primer. A template-switch 5' adaptor carrying 12 random nucleotides introduced a unique molecular identifier onto each TCR beta cDNA molecule. At least 3 million CDR3-containing paired-end reads were obtained from each sample. First-strand cDNA was synthesized from all RNA with the Mint cDNA synthesis kit, primed by a TRBC-specific oligonucleotide. All cDNA was treated with uracil-DNA glycosylase and then went through a first 18-cycle PCR with the universal primers M1SS and BC2_uni_R. From the authors' description of their analysis: Normalization of each sample was performed by random selection of 1 million high-quality reads, each carrying a distinct molecular identifier. Instead of being binned into consensus sequences, reads with shared molecular identifiers were discarded. MiTCR, with a Q25 quality threshold and the strictest error-elimination algorithm, was used for CDR3 identification, clonotype clustering and error correction. A nonparametric unseen species model with Euler transformation was used to estimate lower-bound total TCR beta diversity. The raw public reads went through TCRdb reprocessing: fastp at Q25, MiXCR clone calling, in-frame beta chains kept. Rows with one shared CDR3 protein collapse into an entry with the most common genes and DNA. The authors' filters were not applied to this entry. The sample table holds hundreds of thousands of distinct CDR3 sequences, of which more than 40% were seen once. The ten largest account for around a third of the sample.

This clonotype was sampled from a woman between 55 and 75 years old in good health. Sequencing used blood. In this chain, TRBV9 is recombined with TRBJ2-3; TRBD1 could be the D gene, as 5 bases match. The CDR3 reads CASSVVQGTDTQYF. The DNA is TGTGCCAGCAGCGTAGTGCAGGGTACAGATACGCAGTATTTT. When the CDR3 is completed using the reference TRBV9 and TRBJ2-3 genes on either side, the full variable domain is DSGVTQTPKHLITATGQRVTLRCSPRSGDLSVYWYQQSLDQGLQFLIQYYNGEERAKGNILERFSAQQFPDLHSELNLSSLELGDSALYFCASSVVQGTDTQYFGPGTRLTVL.